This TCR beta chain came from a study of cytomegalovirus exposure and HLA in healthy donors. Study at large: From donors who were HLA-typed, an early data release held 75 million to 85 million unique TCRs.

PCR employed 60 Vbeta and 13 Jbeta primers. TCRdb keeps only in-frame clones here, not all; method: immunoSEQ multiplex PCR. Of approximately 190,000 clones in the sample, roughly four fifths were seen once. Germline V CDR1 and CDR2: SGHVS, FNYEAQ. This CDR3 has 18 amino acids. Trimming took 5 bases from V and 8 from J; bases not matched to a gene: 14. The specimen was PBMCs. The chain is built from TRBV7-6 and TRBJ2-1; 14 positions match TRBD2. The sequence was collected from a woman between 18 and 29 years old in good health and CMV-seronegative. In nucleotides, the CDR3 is TGTGCCAGCAGCCCTGGACTAGCGGGGGGTTTAATTTTGGATGAGCAGTTCTTC. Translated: CASSPGLAGGLILDEQFF.